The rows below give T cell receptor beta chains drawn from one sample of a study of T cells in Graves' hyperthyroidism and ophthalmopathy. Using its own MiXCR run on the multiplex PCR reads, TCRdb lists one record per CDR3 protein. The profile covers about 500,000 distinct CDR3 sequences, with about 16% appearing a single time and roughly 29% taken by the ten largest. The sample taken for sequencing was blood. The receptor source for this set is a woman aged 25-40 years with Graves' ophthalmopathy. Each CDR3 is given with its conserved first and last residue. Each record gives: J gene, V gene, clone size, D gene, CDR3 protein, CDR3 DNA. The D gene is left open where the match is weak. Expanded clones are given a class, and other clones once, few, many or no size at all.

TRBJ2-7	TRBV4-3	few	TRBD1	CASSHAHQQGIYEQYF	TGCGCCAGCAGCCATGCCCACCAACAGGGGATCTACGAGCAGTACTTC
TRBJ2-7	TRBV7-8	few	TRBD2	CASSIGTSGRLAYEQYF	TGTGCCAGCAGCATCGGGACTAGCGGGAGGCTCGCCTACGAGCAGTACTTC
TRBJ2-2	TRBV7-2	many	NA	CASREQVATGELFF	TGTGCCAGCAGGGAGCAGGTTGCCACCGGGGAGCTGTTTTTT
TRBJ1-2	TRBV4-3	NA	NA	CASSQEAAADNYGYTF	TGCGCCAGCAGCCAAGAAGCCGCGGCAGACAACTATGGCTACACCTTC
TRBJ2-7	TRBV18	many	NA	CASSPRDYEQYF	TGTGCCAGCTCACCGCGGGATTACGAGCAGTACTTC
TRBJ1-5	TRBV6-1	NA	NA	CASRGWGADRNQPQHF	TGTGCCAGCAGGGGGTGGGGGGCGGATCGTAATCAGCCCCAGCATTTT
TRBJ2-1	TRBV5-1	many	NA	CASSPDVVHEQFF	TGCGCCAGCAGCCCGGACGTCGTGCATGAGCAGTTCTTC
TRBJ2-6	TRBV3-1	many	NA	CASSQRYREKPGANVLTF	TGTGCCAGCAGCCAAAGGTACAGGGAAAAACCTGGGGCCAACGTCCTGACTTTC
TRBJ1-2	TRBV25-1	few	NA	CASSEAVPTSRGYTF	TGTGCCAGCAGTGAAGCTGTCCCGACCTCCCGTGGCTACACCTTC
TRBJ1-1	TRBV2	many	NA	CASSEALLGGSTEAFF	TGTGCCAGCAGTGAAGCGCTTCTGGGAGGCAGCACTGAAGCTTTCTTT
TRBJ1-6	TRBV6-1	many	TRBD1	CASSPGTVDRTLHF	TGTGCCAGCAGCCCCGGGACAGTCGATCGAACCCTCCACTTT
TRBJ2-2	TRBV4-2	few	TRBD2	CASSQVTSGSAGELFF	TGTGCCAGCAGCCAAGTCACTAGCGGGAGTGCCGGGGAGCTGTTTTTT
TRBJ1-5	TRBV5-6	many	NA	CASSFGRGQPQHF	TGTGCCAGCAGCTTCGGAAGAGGTCAGCCCCAGCATTTT
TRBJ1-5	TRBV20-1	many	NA	CSATLGASNQPQHF	TGCAGTGCCACCCTCGGGGCTAGCAATCAGCCCCAGCATTTT
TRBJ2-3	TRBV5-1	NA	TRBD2	CASSLHGRGGTDTQYF	TGCGCCAGCAGCTTGCACGGTCGGGGGGGCACAGATACGCAGTATTTT
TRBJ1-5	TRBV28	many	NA	CASSLRVSNQPQHF	TGTGCCAGCAGTTTGCGAGTTAGCAATCAGCCCCAGCATTTT
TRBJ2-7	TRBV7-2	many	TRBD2	CASSIDNASGYEQYF	TGTGCCAGCAGCATAGACAACGCTAGCGGTTACGAGCAGTACTTC
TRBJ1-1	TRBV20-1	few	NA	CSASGGAAFGRMNTEAFF	TGCAGTGCTAGTGGGGGGGCTGCATTCGGACGGATGAACACTGAAGCTTTCTTT
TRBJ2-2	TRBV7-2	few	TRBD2	CASSFREGTGELFF	TGTGCCAGCAGCTTCAGGGAGGGCACCGGGGAGCTGTTTTTT
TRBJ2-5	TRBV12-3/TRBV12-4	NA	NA	CASSLGQGLGETQYF	TGTGCCAGCAGTTTAGGGCAGGGGCTTGGAGAGACCCAGTACTTC
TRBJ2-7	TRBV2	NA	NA	CASSESWDGSYEQYF	TGTGCCAGCAGTGAGTCGTGGGACGGATCCTACGAGCAGTACTTC
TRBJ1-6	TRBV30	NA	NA	CAWKFKGGRNSPLHF	TGTGCCTGGAAGTTTAAGGGCGGACGCAATTCACCCCTCCACTTT
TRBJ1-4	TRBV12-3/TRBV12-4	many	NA	CASSSGEKLFF	TGTGCCAGCAGTTCGGGGGAAAAACTGTTTTTT